Following are 3 T cell receptor beta chains from one sample sequenced in a study of blood T cell repertoires in COVID-19. Produced via immunoSEQ multiplex PCR; TCRdb's table is partial and in-frame only. Found here are hundreds of thousands of clones, around 89% of them singletons; the top ten hold around 1%. The specimen was PBMCs or T cells enriched from blood (not recorded which). Source of these receptors: a young man who had recovered from COVID-19.

This chain joins TRBV4-1 and TRBJ1-2; D remains unclear. The CDR3 totals 14 residues. Per the germline V gene, CDR1 is MGHRA and CDR2 is YSYEKL. Deletions cut 0 bases from V and 2 bases from J, with 7 bases between. Here the CDR3 reads CASSQEEANYGYTF. CDR3 in DNA: TGCGCCAGCAGCCAAGAGGAGGCAAACTATGGCTACACCTTC.

The rearrangement links TRBV2 to TRBJ2-1, with a weak D call TRBD2 (5 bases). This CDR3 is 11 amino acids long. Trimming removed 8 bases from V and 6 bases from J, with 8 bases in between. Germline V gene lookup returns CDR1 SNHLY and CDR2 FYNNEI. The CDR3 region is CASDYSNEQFF. As DNA, the CDR3 is TGTGCCAGCGACTACAGCAATGAGCAGTTCTTC.

V and J are TRBV5-1 and TRBJ1-3; D possibly corresponds to TRBD1 (5 bases). Trimming pared 0 bases from V and 4 bases from J, leaving 8 bases between. CDR1 and CDR2 from the germline V gene are SGHRS and YFSETQ. The CDR3 is made up of 14 amino acids. The DNA for the CDR3 is TGCGCCAGCAGCTTGGCAGGGCTAGGAAACACCATATATTTT. Its protein is CASSLAGLGNTIYF.